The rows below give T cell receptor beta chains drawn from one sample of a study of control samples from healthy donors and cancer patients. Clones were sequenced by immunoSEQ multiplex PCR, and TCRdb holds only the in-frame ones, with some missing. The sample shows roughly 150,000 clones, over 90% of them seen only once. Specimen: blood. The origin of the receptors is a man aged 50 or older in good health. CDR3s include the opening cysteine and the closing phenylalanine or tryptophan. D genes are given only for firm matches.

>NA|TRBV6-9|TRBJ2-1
TGTGCCAGCAGTTATTCCACAGGGAGAAGGGACAATGAGCAGTTCTTC
CASSYSTGRRDNEQFF
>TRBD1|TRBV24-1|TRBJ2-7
TGTGCCACCAGTGGAGGACAGGGGGCGTCCTACGAGCAGTACTTC
CATSGGQGASYEQYF
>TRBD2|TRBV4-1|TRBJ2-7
TGCGCCAGCAGCCAAGGACTAGCGGGAGTGGGTTACGAGCAGTACTTC
CASSQGLAGVGYEQYF
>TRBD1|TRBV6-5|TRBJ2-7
TGTGCCAGCAGTTACCCAGGACAGGGTGGCGAGCAGTACTTC
CASSYPGQGGEQYF
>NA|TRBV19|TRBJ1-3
TGTGCCAGTAGTCCTCCGGGACGCCACTCTGGAAACACCATATATTTT
CASSPPGRHSGNTIYF
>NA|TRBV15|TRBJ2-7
TGTGCCACCAGCAGAGATCTAGGGTTCGAGCAGTACTTC
CATSRDLGFEQYF
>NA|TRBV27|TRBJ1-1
TGTGCCAGCAGTTTCAGGGCAGAGGCTGAAGCTTTCTTT
CASSFRAEAEAFF
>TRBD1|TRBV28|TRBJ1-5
TGTGCCAGCAGTTTGGGTTTTATGGCGGGACAGGGGCTTCATCAGCCCCAGCATTTT
CASSLGFMAGQGLHQPQHF
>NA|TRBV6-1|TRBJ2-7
TGTGCCAGCAGTGAGAGGGGTGGCTCCTACGAGCAGTACTTC
CASSERGGSYEQYF
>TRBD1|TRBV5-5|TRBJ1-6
TGTGCCAGCAGCGAAGGGACAGGGTGGGGTTCACCCCTCCACTTT
CASSEGTGWGSPLHF
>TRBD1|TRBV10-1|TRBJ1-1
TGCGCCAGCAGCGCGACAGGGCTGGACACTGAAGCTTTCTTT
CASSATGLDTEAFF
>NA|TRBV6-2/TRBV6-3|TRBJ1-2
TGTGCCAGCAGTTCCTCTTCCGGATGGGGCAATGGCTACACCTTC
CASSSSSGWGNGYTF
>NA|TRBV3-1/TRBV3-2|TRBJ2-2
TGTGCCAGCAGCCAAGATCTGGCGACTCGAACCGGGGAGCTGTTTTTT
CASSQDLATRTGELFF
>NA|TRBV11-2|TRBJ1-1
TGTGCCAGCAGCTTATCAGGGTTTCGGGCTGAAGCTTTCTTT
CASSLSGFRAEAFF
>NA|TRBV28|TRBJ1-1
TGTGCCAGCAGTTTACCCAGAATGAACACTGAAGCTTTCTTT
CASSLPRMNTEAFF